The text below deals with one T cell receptor beta chain. This entry is derived from a study of ipilimumab plus nivolumab after autologous stem cell transplantation. Study-wide context: Median doses per patient: 4 or 5 ipilimumab, about 8 nivolumab.

TCRdb keeps only in-frame clones here, not all; method: immunoSEQ multiplex PCR. This repertoire shows more than 12,000 clones, around 74% found once; its top ten account for about 9.4%. This clonotype was sampled from a male donor with primary mediastinal lymphoma. Sequenced material: PBMCs, taken in a trial of ipilimumab plus nivolumab as post-transplant consolidation.

CDR3 protein: CASNGQNRKGTGELFF. The CDR3 nucleotides are TGTGCCAGCAATGGACAGAACCGGAAGGGCACCGGGGAGCTGTTTTTT. The gene calls are TRBV2 and TRBJ2-2; D is possibly TRBD1 (6 bases). The length of the CDR3 is 16 residues. V was shortened by 7 bases and J by 4 bases, with 19 bases between the two germline ends. From germline, CDR1 is SNHLY and CDR2 FYNNEI.